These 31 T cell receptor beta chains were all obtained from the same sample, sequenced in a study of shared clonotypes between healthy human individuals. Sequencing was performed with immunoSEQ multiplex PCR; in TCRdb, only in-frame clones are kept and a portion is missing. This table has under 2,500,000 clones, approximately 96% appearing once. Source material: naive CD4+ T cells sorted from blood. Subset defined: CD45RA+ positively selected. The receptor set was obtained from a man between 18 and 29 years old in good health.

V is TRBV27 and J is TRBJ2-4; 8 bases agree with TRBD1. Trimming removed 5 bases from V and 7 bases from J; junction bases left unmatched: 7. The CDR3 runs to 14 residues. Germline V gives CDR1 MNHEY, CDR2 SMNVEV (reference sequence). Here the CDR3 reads CASSQGAEGNIQYF. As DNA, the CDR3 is TGTGCCAGCAGTCAGGGGGCGGAGGGGAACATTCAGTACTTC.

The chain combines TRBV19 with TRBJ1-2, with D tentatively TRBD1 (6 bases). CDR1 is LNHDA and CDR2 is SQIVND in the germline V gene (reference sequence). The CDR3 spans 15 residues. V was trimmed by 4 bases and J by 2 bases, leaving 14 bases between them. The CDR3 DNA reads TGTGCCAGTAGTAAGACGGGGGCAATCAACTATGGCTACACCTTC. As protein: CASSKTGAINYGYTF.

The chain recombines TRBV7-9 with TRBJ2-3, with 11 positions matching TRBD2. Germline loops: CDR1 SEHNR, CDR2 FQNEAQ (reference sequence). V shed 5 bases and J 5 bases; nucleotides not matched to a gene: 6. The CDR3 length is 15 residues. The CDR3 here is CASSRSGRDIDTQYF. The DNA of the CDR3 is TGTGCCAGCAGCCGTAGCGGGAGGGATATAGATACGCAGTATTTT.

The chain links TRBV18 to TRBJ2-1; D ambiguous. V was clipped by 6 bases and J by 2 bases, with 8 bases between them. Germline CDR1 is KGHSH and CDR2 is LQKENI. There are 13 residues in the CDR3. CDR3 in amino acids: CASSSVTYNEQFF. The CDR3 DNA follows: TGTGCCAGCTCCTCGGTTACCTACAATGAGCAGTTCTTC.

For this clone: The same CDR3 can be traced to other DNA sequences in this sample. This CDR3 is CASSLPGSSYEQYF. The CDR3 DNA follows: TGTGCCAGCAGTTTGCCGGGGAGCTCCTACGAGCAGTACTTC. The chain is built from TRBV28 and TRBJ2-7, with a weak D call TRBD2 (5 bases). Per germline, CDR1 MDHEN and CDR2 SYDVKM. The CDR3 extends over 14 amino acids. V lost 3 bases and J 0 bases, leaving 9 bases between the germline ends. Full variable domain (missing parts from reference TRBV28 and TRBJ2-7): DVKVTQSSRYLVKRTGEKVFLECVQDMDHENMFWYRQDPGLGLRLIYFSYDVKMKEKGDIPEGYSVSREKKERFSLILESASTNQTSMYLCASSLPGSSYEQYFGPGTRLTVT.

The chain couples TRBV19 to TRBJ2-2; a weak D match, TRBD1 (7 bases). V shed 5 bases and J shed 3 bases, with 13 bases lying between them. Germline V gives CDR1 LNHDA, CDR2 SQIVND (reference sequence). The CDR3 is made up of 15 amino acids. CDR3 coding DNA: TGTGCCAGTAGTGCGGGGACAGTGGACACCGGGGAGCTGTTTTTT. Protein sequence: CASSAGTVDTGELFF.

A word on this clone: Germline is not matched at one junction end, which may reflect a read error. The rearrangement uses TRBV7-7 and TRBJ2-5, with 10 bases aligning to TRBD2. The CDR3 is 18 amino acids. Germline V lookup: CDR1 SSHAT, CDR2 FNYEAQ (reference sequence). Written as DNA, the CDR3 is TGTGCTAGCAGCTCGACAAGGGCTAGCGGGGGCGTTAAAGAGACCCAGTACTTC. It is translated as CASSSTRASGGVKETQYF.

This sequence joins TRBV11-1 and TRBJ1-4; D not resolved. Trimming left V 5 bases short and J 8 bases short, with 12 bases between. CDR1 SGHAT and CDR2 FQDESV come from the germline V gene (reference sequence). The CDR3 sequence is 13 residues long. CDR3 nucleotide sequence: TGTGCCAGCAGCCTCGGACTGGGGGAAAAACTGTTTTTT. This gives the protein CASSLGLGEKLFF.

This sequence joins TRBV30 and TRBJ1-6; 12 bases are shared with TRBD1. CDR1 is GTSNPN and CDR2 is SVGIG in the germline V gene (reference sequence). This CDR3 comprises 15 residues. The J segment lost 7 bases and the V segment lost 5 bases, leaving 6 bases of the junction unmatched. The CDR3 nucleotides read TGTGCCTGGGGGAGGGACAGGGGGCAAAATTCACCCCTCCACTTT. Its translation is CAWGRDRGQNSPLHF. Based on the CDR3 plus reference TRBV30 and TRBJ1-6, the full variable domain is SQTIHQWPATLVQPVGSPLSLECTVEGTSNPNLYWYRQAAGRGLQLLFYSVGIGQISSEVPQNLSASRPQDRQFILSSKKLLLSDSGFYLCAWGRDRGQNSPLHFGNGTRLTVT.

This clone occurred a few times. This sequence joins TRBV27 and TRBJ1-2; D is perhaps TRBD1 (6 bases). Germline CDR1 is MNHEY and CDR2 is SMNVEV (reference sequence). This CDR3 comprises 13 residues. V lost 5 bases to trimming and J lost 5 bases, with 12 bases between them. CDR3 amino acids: CASSTNQGYGYTF. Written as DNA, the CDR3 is TGTGCCAGCAGTACCAATCAGGGGTATGGCTACACCTTC.

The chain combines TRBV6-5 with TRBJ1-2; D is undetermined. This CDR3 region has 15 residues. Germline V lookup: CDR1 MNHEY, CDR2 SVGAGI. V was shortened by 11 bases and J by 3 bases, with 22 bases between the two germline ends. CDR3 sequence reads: CARGGEEGGDYGYTF. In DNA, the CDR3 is TGTGCCCGCGGCGGGGAAGAGGGTGGGGACTATGGCTACACCTTC.

The CDR3 loop reads CASSLLSGLQPQHF. In DNA form, the CDR3 reads TGTGCCAGCAGTTTATTATCCGGGCTTCAGCCCCAGCATTTT. The rearrangement uses TRBV28 and TRBJ1-5, with D hard to call. Germline values: CDR1 MDHEN, CDR2 SYDVKM. This CDR3 region has 14 residues. The V end lost 1 base, the J end lost 6 bases, and 10 bases lay between the germline ends.

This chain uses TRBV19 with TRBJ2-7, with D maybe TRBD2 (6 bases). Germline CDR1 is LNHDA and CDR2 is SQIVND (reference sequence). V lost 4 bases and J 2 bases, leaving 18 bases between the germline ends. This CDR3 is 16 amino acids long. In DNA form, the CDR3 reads TGTGCCAGTAGTAGCGCCGCTGACGGGAGTCCCTACGAGCAGTACTTC. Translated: CASSSAADGSPYEQYF.

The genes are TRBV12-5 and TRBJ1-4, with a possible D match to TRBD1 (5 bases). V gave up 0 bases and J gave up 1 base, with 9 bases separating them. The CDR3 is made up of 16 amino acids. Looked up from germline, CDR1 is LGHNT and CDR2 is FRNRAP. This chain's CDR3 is CASGLVLGGTNEKLFF. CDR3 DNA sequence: TGTGCTAGTGGTTTGGTACTCGGGGGAACTAATGAAAAACTGTTTTTT.

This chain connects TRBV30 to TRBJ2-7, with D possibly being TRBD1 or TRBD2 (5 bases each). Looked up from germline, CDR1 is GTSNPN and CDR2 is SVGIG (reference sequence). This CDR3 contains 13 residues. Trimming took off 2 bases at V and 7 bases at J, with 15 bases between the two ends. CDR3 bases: TGTGCCTGGAGTATAAATCTAGGGACGGAGCAGTACTTC. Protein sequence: CAWSINLGTEQYF.

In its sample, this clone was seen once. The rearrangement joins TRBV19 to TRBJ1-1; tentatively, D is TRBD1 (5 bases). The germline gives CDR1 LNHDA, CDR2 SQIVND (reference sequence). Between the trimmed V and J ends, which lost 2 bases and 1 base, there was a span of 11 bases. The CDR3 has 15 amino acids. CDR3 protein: CASSISPGRNTEAFF. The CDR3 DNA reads TGTGCCAGTAGTATAAGTCCAGGGAGGAACACTGAAGCTTTCTTT.

The CDR3 DNA sequence: TGCGCCAGCAGCTTGGCTATTGGGCAGGCCCTCACTGAAGCTTTCTTT. Its translation: CASSLAIGQALTEAFF. The rearrangement joins TRBV5-1 to TRBJ1-1; D uncertain. The germline V gene encodes CDR1 SGHRS and CDR2 YFSETQ. The V end was cut by 0 bases, the J end by 4 bases, with 16 bases between. The CDR3 consists of 16 residues.

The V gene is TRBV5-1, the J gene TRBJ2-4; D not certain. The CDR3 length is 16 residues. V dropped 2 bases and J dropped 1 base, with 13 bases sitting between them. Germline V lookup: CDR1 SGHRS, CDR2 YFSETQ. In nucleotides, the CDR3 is TGCGCCAGCAGCTTCGAGCTGGCGGATGCCAAAAACATTCAGTACTTC. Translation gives CASSFELADAKNIQYF. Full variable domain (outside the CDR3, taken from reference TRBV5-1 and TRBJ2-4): KAGVTQTPRYLIKTRGQQVTLSCSPISGHRSVSWYQQTPGQGLQFLFEYFSETQRNKGNFPGRFSGRQFSNSRSEMNVSTLELGDSALYLCASSFELADAKNIQYFGAGTRLSVL.

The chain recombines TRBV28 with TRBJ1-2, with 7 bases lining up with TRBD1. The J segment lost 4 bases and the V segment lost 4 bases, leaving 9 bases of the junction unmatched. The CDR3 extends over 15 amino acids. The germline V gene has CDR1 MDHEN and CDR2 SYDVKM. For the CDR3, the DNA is TGTGCCAGCAGTTCGAGACAGGGCGGACCCTATGGCTACACCTTC. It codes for CASSSRQGGPYGYTF.

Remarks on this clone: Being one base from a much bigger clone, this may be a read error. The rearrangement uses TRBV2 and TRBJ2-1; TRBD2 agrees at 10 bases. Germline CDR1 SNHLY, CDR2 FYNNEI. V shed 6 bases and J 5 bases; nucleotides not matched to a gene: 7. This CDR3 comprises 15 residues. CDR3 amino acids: CASSVGLALDNEQFF. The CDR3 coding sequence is TGTGCCAGCAGCGTGGGACTAGCGCTCGACAATGAGCAGTTCTTC.

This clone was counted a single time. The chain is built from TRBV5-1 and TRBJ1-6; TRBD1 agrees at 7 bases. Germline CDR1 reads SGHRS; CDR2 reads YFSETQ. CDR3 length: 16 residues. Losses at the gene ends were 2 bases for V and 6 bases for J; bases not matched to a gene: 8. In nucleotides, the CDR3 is TGCGCCAGCAGCTTAACAGGGGTTTCGGGTAATTCACCCCTCCACTTT. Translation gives CASSLTGVSGNSPLHF.

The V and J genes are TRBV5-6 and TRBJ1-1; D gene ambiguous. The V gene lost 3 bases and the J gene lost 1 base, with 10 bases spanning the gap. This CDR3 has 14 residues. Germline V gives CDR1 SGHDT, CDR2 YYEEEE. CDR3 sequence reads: CASSWPHRNTEAFF. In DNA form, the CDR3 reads TGTGCCAGCAGCTGGCCCCATAGGAACACTGAAGCTTTCTTT.

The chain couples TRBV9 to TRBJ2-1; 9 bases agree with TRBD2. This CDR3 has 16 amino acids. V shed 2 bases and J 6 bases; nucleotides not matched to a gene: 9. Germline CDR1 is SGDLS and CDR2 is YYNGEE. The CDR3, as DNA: TGTGCCAGCAGCGTTGGGGTAGCGGGGGACGGCAATGAGCAGTTCTTC. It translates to CASSVGVAGDGNEQFF.

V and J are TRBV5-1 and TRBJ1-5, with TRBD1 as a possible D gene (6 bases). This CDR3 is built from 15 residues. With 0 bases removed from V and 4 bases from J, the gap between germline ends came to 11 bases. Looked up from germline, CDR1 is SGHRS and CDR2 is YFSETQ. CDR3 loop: CASSLEAGVNQPQHF. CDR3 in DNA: TGCGCCAGCAGCTTGGAGGCAGGGGTAAATCAGCCCCAGCATTTT.

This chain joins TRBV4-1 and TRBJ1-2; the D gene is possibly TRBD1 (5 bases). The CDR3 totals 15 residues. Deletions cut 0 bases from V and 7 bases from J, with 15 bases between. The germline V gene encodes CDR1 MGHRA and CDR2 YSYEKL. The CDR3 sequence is CASSQDEGLLAGYTF. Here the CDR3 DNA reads TGCGCCAGCAGCCAAGATGAGGGGCTCCTGGCTGGCTACACCTTC.

CDR3 region: CASSNLGAGELFF. CDR3 in DNA: TGTGCCAGTAGTAATTTGGGGGCCGGGGAGCTGTTTTTT. The rearrangement joins TRBV19 to TRBJ2-2; D is perhaps TRBD1 or TRBD2 (5 bases each). CDR3 length equals 13 residues. V gave up 4 bases and J gave up 6 bases, with 9 bases separating them. CDR1 and CDR2 from the germline V gene are LNHDA and SQIVND (reference sequence).

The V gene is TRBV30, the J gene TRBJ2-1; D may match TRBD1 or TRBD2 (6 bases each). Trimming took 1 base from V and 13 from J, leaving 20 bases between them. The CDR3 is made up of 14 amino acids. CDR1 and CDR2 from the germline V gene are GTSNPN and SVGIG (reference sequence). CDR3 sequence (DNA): TGTGCCTGGAGTGAGGGGGGACCCCCCACGGATCAGTTCTTC. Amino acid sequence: CAWSEGGPPTDQFF.

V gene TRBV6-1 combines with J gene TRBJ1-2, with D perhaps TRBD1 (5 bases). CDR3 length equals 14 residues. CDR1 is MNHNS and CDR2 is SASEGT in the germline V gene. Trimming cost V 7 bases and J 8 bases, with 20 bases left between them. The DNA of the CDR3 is TGTGCCAGCAACGCGCCCGGGACCTCTATAGGCTACACCTTC. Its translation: CASNAPGTSIGYTF.

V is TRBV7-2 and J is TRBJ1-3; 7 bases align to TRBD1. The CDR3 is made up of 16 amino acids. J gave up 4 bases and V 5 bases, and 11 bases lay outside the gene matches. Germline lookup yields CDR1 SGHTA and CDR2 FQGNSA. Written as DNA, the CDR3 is TGTGCCAGCAGCCCAAGACAGACAGGGTTGGGAAACACCATATATTTT. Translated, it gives CASSPRQTGLGNTIYF.

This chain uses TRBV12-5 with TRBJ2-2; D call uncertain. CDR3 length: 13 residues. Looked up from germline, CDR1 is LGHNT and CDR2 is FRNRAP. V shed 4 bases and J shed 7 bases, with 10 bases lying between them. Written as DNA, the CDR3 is TGTGCTAGTGGTTCATTGACCAGCGGGGAGCTGTTTTTT. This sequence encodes CASGSLTSGELFF.

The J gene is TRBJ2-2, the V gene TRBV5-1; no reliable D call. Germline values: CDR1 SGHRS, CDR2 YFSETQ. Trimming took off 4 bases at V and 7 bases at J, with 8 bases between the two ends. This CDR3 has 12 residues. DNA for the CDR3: TGCGCCAGCAGCGTCAGGAGCGGGGAGCTGTTTTTT. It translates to CASSVRSGELFF.